This TCR beta chain was retrieved from a study of blood T cell repertoires in COVID-19. Study summary: Samples came from the United States, Italy and Spain, spanning acute and convalescent COVID-19. The analysed material was cDNA or gDNA that came from T cells, B-cell-depleted T cells, or PBMCs.

The sample holds a few counts of this clone. Original processing notes: Quantification of nucleated cells was approximated via reference gene primer amplification. Assay used: immunoSEQ multiplex PCR; TCRdb lists only in-frame clones, some missing. That table is the source of V, J and clone size, and D and trimming were worked out from the DNA. The data hold 130,000 to 150,000 clones, with roughly 90% observed a single time. CDR1 is SGHTA and CDR2 is FQGNSA in the germline V gene. V shed 5 bases, J shed 4 bases, and the junction held 5 bases outside the gene matches. CDR3 length: 14 residues. The source material was peripheral blood. This sequence joins TRBV7-2 and TRBJ1-2; 9 bases map to TRBD1. The origin of this receptor is a human donor in a cohort sampled during active COVID-19. CDR3 residues: CASSLGTGPYGYTF. CDR3 nucleotides: TGTGCCAGCAGCCTGGGGACAGGGCCCTATGGCTACACCTTC.